These T cell receptor beta chains were read from a single sample in a study of T-cell memory formation after mild COVID-19. TCRdb recomputed calls from the 5' RACE reads with MiXCR, one row per CDR3 protein. This sample has 280,000 or so distinct CDR3 sequences, with 8% to 9% found just once. What was sequenced was PBMCs or a T cell subset sorted from them (not recorded which). The receptors were gathered from a man between 18 and 35 years old who had mild COVID-19 (a few samples of this study predate the infection). Cell type and time point are not known. CDR3s include the opening cysteine and the closing phenylalanine or tryptophan. The order of the fields is D gene, J gene, V gene, CDR3 length, clone size, CDR3 protein, CDR3 DNA. D genes are given only for firm matches. Some rows have no size entry. The others give once, few or many, or a class for an expanded clone.

d_call: NA; j_call: TRBJ2-7; v_call: TRBV7-3; cdr3_length: 14; clone_size: few; cdr3_aa: CASSLMGGSYEQYF; cdr3_nt: TGTGCCAGCAGCTTAATGGGGGGCTCCTACGAGCAGTACTTC
d_call: NA; j_call: TRBJ2-3; v_call: TRBV5-4; cdr3_length: 16; clone_size: many; cdr3_aa: CASSLAVWGDTDTQYF; cdr3_nt: TGTGCCAGCAGCTTGGCCGTATGGGGGGACACAGATACGCAGTATTTT
d_call: TRBD2; j_call: TRBJ2-1; v_call: TRBV7-6; cdr3_length: 15; clone_size: NA; cdr3_aa: CASSLVAGPYNEQFF; cdr3_nt: TGTGCCAGCAGCTTAGTAGCGGGGCCCTACAATGAGCAGTTCTTC
d_call: NA; j_call: TRBJ1-1; v_call: TRBV5-1; cdr3_length: 14; clone_size: many; cdr3_aa: CASSLGDGETEAFF; cdr3_nt: TGCGCCAGCAGCTTGGGGGATGGCGAAACTGAAGCTTTCTTT
d_call: NA; j_call: TRBJ1-1; v_call: TRBV12-5; cdr3_length: 18; clone_size: NA; cdr3_aa: CASGPGGLRKTVNTEAFF; cdr3_nt: TGTGCTAGTGGTCCGGGAGGTCTACGAAAGACAGTGAACACTGAAGCTTTCTTT
d_call: TRBD2; j_call: TRBJ2-1; v_call: TRBV5-1; cdr3_length: 17; clone_size: many; cdr3_aa: CASSLGTSGSLYNEQFF; cdr3_nt: TGCGCCAGCAGCTTGGGGACTAGCGGGAGCCTTTACAATGAGCAGTTCTTC
d_call: NA; j_call: TRBJ2-4; v_call: TRBV28; cdr3_length: 16; clone_size: many; cdr3_aa: CASSSPGAPAKNIQYF; cdr3_nt: TGTGCCAGCAGTTCCCCAGGGGCCCCAGCCAAAAACATTCAGTACTTC
d_call: NA; j_call: TRBJ1-1; v_call: TRBV7-3; cdr3_length: 14; clone_size: NA; cdr3_aa: CASSADSGNTEAFF; cdr3_nt: TGTGCCAGCAGCGCAGACAGTGGGAACACTGAAGCTTTCTTT
d_call: TRBD1; j_call: TRBJ2-2; v_call: TRBV6-5; cdr3_length: 15; clone_size: NA; cdr3_aa: CASSLTGGGTGELFF; cdr3_nt: TGTGCCAGCAGTTTGACAGGGGGCGGCACCGGGGAGCTGTTTTTT
d_call: NA; j_call: TRBJ2-5; v_call: TRBV18; cdr3_length: 12; clone_size: NA; cdr3_aa: CASSPGAETQYF; cdr3_nt: TGTGCCAGCTCGCCGGGGGCAGAGACCCAGTACTTC
d_call: TRBD2; j_call: TRBJ2-5; v_call: TRBV20-1; cdr3_length: 13; clone_size: NA; cdr3_aa: CSAAGGAGETQYF; cdr3_nt: TGCAGTGCTGCCGGGGGGGCCGGAGAGACCCAGTACTTC
d_call: NA; j_call: TRBJ2-1; v_call: TRBV6-2/TRBV6-3; cdr3_length: 14; clone_size: many; cdr3_aa: CASSYTTDHPRQFF; cdr3_nt: TGTGCCAGCAGTTATACAACGGATCACCCTCGGCAGTTCTTC
d_call: NA; j_call: TRBJ2-6; v_call: TRBV24-1; cdr3_length: 16; clone_size: few; cdr3_aa: CATSDLLLPGANVLTF; cdr3_nt: TGTGCCACCAGTGATTTGCTTCTCCCTGGGGCCAACGTCCTGACTTTC
d_call: NA; j_call: TRBJ2-3; v_call: TRBV30; cdr3_length: 14; clone_size: few; cdr3_aa: CAWSLQGLLDTQYF; cdr3_nt: TGTGCCTGGAGCTTACAGGGTCTTTTAGATACGCAGTATTTT
d_call: NA; j_call: TRBJ2-3; v_call: TRBV7-8; cdr3_length: 15; clone_size: NA; cdr3_aa: CASSLVLSSTDTQYF; cdr3_nt: TGTGCCAGCAGCTTAGTGCTCAGTAGCACAGATACGCAGTATTTT
d_call: TRBD1; j_call: TRBJ1-4; v_call: TRBV4-3; cdr3_length: 20; clone_size: many; cdr3_aa: CASSQDSVRGRRTVNEKLFF; cdr3_nt: TGCGCCAGCAGCCAAGATTCGGTCAGGGGGCGAAGAACGGTTAATGAAAAACTGTTTTTT
d_call: NA; j_call: TRBJ2-7; v_call: TRBV9; cdr3_length: 12; clone_size: NA; cdr3_aa: CASSVKEGEQYF; cdr3_nt: TGTGCCAGCAGCGTAAAGGAGGGCGAGCAGTACTTC
d_call: NA; j_call: TRBJ1-4; v_call: TRBV6-1; cdr3_length: 17; clone_size: few; cdr3_aa: CASTARPGGLANEKLFF; cdr3_nt: TGTGCCAGCACCGCACGACCCGGGGGCCTAGCTAATGAAAAACTGTTTTTT
d_call: TRBD1; j_call: TRBJ2-1; v_call: TRBV7-7; cdr3_length: 14; clone_size: few; cdr3_aa: CASGTGGADNEQFF; cdr3_nt: TGTGCTAGCGGAACAGGGGGCGCCGACAATGAGCAGTTCTTC
d_call: TRBD1; j_call: TRBJ1-4; v_call: TRBV6-5; cdr3_length: 18; clone_size: few; cdr3_aa: CASSYSGRTGGFWGKLFF; cdr3_nt: TGTGCCAGCAGTTACTCGGGCCGGACAGGAGGGTTTTGGGGAAAACTGTTTTTT
d_call: NA; j_call: TRBJ1-1; v_call: TRBV10-3; cdr3_length: 13; clone_size: few; cdr3_aa: CAIKPQQGTEAFF; cdr3_nt: TGTGCCATCAAGCCACAGCAGGGAACTGAAGCTTTCTTT
d_call: TRBD2; j_call: TRBJ2-5; v_call: TRBV6-2/TRBV6-3; cdr3_length: 14; clone_size: few; cdr3_aa: CASKTSGGWETQYF; cdr3_nt: TGTGCCAGCAAGACTAGCGGGGGGTGGGAGACCCAGTACTTC
d_call: NA; j_call: TRBJ1-2; v_call: TRBV5-5; cdr3_length: 15; clone_size: many; cdr3_aa: CASSLGETLYYGYTF; cdr3_nt: TGTGCCAGCAGCTTGGGGGAAACCCTCTACTATGGCTACACCTTC
d_call: TRBD1; j_call: TRBJ1-6; v_call: TRBV11-2; cdr3_length: 14; clone_size: NA; cdr3_aa: CASSTTGSNSPLHF; cdr3_nt: TGTGCCAGCAGCACGACAGGGTCTAATTCACCCCTCCACTTT
d_call: TRBD1; j_call: TRBJ1-5; v_call: TRBV4-1; cdr3_length: 15; clone_size: medium-sized; cdr3_aa: CASSPGDRGYQPQHF; cdr3_nt: TGCGCCAGCAGCCCCGGGGACAGGGGGTATCAGCCCCAGCATTTT
d_call: NA; j_call: TRBJ1-4; v_call: TRBV20-1; cdr3_length: 15; clone_size: many; cdr3_aa: CSARDRAAGYEKLFF; cdr3_nt: TGCAGTGCTAGAGATCGGGCTGCAGGGTACGAAAAACTGTTTTTT
d_call: NA; j_call: TRBJ2-6; v_call: TRBV20-1; cdr3_length: 16; clone_size: many; cdr3_aa: CSARGLGSSGANVLTF; cdr3_nt: TGCAGTGCTAGAGGTCTGGGAAGCTCTGGGGCCAACGTCCTGACTTTC
d_call: NA; j_call: TRBJ1-5; v_call: TRBV7-9; cdr3_length: 15; clone_size: few; cdr3_aa: CASSPGRGSRQPQHF; cdr3_nt: TGTGCCAGCAGCCCAGGCAGGGGTTCTCGGCAGCCCCAGCATTTT
d_call: NA; j_call: TRBJ2-3; v_call: TRBV27; cdr3_length: 14; clone_size: few; cdr3_aa: CASSFGLVRDTQYF; cdr3_nt: TGTGCCAGCAGTTTCGGACTTGTTAGAGATACGCAGTATTTT
d_call: NA; j_call: TRBJ2-5; v_call: TRBV24-1; cdr3_length: 11; clone_size: NA; cdr3_aa: CATSDLDTQYF; cdr3_nt: TGTGCCACCAGTGATTTGGACACCCAGTACTTC
d_call: NA; j_call: TRBJ1-2; v_call: TRBV5-1; cdr3_length: 13; clone_size: many; cdr3_aa: CASSYGGNYGYTF; cdr3_nt: TGCGCCAGCAGCTACGGAGGGAACTATGGCTACACCTTC
d_call: NA; j_call: TRBJ2-7; v_call: TRBV12-3/TRBV12-4; cdr3_length: 14; clone_size: NA; cdr3_aa: CASSRGSNRNEQYF; cdr3_nt: TGTGCCAGCAGTCGGGGTTCCAATCGGAACGAGCAGTACTTC
d_call: NA; j_call: TRBJ2-1; v_call: TRBV11-2; cdr3_length: 13; clone_size: NA; cdr3_aa: CASSFGQKDEQFF; cdr3_nt: TGTGCCAGCAGCTTCGGACAGAAGGATGAGCAGTTCTTC
d_call: NA; j_call: TRBJ2-5; v_call: TRBV18; cdr3_length: 14; clone_size: few; cdr3_aa: CASSPPSSWETQYF; cdr3_nt: TGTGCCAGCTCACCACCGTCCAGTTGGGAGACCCAGTACTTC
d_call: TRBD2; j_call: TRBJ2-1; v_call: TRBV5-1; cdr3_length: 15; clone_size: many; cdr3_aa: CASSLGTSGGDEQFF; cdr3_nt: TGCGCCAGCAGCCTCGGGACTAGCGGGGGCGATGAGCAGTTCTTC
d_call: TRBD1; j_call: TRBJ2-3; v_call: TRBV20-1; cdr3_length: 17; clone_size: NA; cdr3_aa: CSARDPLQGAWLDTQYF; cdr3_nt: TGCAGTGCTAGAGATCCGTTACAGGGGGCTTGGTTAGATACGCAGTATTTT
d_call: NA; j_call: TRBJ2-1; v_call: TRBV11-2; cdr3_length: 15; clone_size: NA; cdr3_aa: CASSLVGAVANEQFF; cdr3_nt: TGTGCCAGCAGCTTGGTGGGGGCAGTCGCCAATGAGCAGTTCTTC
d_call: NA; j_call: TRBJ2-1; v_call: TRBV6-4; cdr3_length: 16; clone_size: few; cdr3_aa: CASSDSYAGRYNEQFF; cdr3_nt: TGTGCCAGCAGTGACTCTTACGCGGGGAGGTACAATGAGCAGTTCTTC
d_call: NA; j_call: TRBJ2-3; v_call: TRBV7-6; cdr3_length: 16; clone_size: NA; cdr3_aa: CASSLGGVLSTDTQYF; cdr3_nt: TGTGCCAGCAGCTTAGGTGGGGTCCTCAGCACAGATACGCAGTATTTT